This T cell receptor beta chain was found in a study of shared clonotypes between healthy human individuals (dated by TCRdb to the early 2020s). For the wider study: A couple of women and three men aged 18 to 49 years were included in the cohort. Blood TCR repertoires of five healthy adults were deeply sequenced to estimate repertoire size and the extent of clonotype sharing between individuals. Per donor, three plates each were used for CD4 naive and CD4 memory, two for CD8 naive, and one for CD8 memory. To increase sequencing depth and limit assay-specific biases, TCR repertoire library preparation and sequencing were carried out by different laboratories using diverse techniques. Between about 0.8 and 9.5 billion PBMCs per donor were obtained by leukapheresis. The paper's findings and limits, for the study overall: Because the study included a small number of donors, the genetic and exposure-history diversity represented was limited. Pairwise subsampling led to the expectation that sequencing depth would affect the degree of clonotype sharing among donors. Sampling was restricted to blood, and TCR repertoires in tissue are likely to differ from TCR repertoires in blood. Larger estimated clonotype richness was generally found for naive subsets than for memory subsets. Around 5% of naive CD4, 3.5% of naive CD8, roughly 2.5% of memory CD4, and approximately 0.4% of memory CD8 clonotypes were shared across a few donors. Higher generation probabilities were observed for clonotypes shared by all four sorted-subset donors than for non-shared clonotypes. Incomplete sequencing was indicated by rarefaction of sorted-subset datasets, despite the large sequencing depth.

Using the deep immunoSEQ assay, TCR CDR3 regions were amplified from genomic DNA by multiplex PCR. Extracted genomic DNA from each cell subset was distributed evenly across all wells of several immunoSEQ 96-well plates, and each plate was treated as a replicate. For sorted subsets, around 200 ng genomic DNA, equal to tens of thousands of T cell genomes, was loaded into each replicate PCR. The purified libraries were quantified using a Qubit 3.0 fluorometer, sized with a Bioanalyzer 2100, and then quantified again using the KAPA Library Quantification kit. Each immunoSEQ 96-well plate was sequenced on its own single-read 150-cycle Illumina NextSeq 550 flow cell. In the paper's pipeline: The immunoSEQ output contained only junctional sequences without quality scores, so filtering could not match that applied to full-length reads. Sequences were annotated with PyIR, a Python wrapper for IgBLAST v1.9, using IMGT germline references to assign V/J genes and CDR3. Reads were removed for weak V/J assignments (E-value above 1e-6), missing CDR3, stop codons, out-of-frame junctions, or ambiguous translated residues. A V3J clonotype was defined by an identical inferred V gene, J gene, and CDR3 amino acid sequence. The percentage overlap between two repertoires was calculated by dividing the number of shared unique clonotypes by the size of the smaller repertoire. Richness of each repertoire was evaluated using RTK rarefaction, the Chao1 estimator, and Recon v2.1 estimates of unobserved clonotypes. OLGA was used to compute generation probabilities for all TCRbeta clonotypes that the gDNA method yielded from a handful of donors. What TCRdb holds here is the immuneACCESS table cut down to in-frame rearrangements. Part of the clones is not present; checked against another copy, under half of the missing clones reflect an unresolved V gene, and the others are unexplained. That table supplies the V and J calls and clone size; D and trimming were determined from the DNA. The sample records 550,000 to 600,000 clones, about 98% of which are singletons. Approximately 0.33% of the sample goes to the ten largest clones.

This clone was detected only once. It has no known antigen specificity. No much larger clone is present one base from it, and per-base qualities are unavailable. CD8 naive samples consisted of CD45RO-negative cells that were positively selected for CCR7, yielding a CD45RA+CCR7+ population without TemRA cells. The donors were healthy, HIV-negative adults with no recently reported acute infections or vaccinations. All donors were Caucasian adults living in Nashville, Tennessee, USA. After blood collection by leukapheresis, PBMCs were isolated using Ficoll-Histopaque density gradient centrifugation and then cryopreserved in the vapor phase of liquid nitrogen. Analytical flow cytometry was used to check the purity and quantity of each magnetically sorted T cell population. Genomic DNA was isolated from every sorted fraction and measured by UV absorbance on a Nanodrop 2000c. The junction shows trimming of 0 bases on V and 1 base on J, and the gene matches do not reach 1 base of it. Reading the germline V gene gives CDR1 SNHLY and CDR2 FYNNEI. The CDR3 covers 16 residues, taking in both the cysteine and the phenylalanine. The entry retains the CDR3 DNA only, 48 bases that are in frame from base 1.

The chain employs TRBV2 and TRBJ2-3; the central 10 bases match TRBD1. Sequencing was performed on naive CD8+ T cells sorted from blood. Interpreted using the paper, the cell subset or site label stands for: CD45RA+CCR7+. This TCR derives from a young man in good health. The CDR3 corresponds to CASSEAGTGGTDTQYF. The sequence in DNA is TGTGCCAGCAGTGAAGCCGGGACAGGGGGCACAGATACGCAGTATTTT.